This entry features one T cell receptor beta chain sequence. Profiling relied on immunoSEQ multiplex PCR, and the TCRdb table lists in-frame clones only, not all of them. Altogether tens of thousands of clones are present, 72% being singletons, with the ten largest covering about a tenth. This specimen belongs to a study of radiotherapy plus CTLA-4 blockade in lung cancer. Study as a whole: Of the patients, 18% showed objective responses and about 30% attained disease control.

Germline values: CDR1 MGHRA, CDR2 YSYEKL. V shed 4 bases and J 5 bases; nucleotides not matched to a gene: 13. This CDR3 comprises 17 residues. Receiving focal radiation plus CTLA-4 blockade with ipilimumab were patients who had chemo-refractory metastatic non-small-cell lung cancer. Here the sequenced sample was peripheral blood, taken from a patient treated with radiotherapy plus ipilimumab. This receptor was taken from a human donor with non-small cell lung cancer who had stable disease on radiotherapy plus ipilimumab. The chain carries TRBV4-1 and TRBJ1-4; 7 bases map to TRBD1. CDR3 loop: CASSLDIPGQTNEKLFF. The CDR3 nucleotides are TGCGCCAGCAGCCTAGACATACCGGGACAGACAAATGAAAAACTGTTTTTT.